Listed here are 25 T cell receptor beta chains from one sample, sequenced in a study of T cells in Graves' hyperthyroidism and ophthalmopathy. From RNA transcripts, TCR beta CDR3 regions were amplified. HTBI primers were the set used in a first-round RT-PCR of the TCR CDR3. TCRdb fed the multiplex PCR reads into MiXCR, producing one record per CDR3 protein. The sample consists of approximately 380,000 distinct CDR3 sequences, 19% of them appearing once. Sequenced sample: blood. Source of these receptors: a woman between 18 and 29 years old with Graves' hyperthyroidism.

This clonotype was seen many times. The chain employs TRBV28 and TRBJ2-5; 12 nucleotides agree with TRBD2. This CDR3 region has 17 residues. Germline loops: CDR1 MDHEN, CDR2 SYDVKM. Losses at the gene ends were 1 base for V and 4 bases for J; bases not matched to a gene: 7. The CDR3 DNA follows: TGTGCCAGCAGTTTATTGGCTAGCGGGGGGGCCGCAGAGACCCAGTACTTC. Protein product: CASSLLASGGAAETQYF.

This clonotype was seen at least ten times. The V call is TRBV30, the J call TRBJ1-2; 7 bases map to TRBD1. The V and J ends lost 2 bases and 6 bases, in that order; junction bases with no gene match: 3. Germline CDR1 and CDR2: GTSNPN and SVGIG (reference sequence). This CDR3 spans 12 amino acids. This CDR3 reads CAWSTGEDGYTF. In DNA form, the CDR3 reads TGTGCCTGGAGTACAGGGGAGGATGGCTACACCTTC. Together with reference TRBV30 and TRBJ1-2, the CDR3 gives the full variable domain: SQTIHQWPATLVQPVGSPLSLECTVEGTSNPNLYWYRQAAGRGLQLLFYSVGIGQISSEVPQNLSASRPQDRQFILSSKKLLLSDSGFYLCAWSTGEDGYTFGSGTRLTVV.

This clonotype was detected many times. This rearrangement joins TRBV7-9 to TRBJ1-1; unclear D gene. CDR1 is SEHNR, CDR2 FQNEAQ, per germline (reference sequence). This CDR3 is built from 12 residues. V shed 0 bases and J shed 5 bases, with 4 bases lying between them. CDR3 in amino acids: CASSLAGTEAFF. In DNA form, the CDR3 reads TGTGCCAGCAGCTTAGCGGGGACTGAAGCTTTCTTT.

Ten or more counts support this clonotype. The V call is TRBV6-2 or TRBV6-3, the J call TRBJ1-1, with D perhaps TRBD1 (6 bases). CDR3 length: 16 residues. Germline V gene sequence: CDR1 MNHEY, CDR2 SVGEGT. Trimming left V 4 bases short and J 1 base short, with 16 bases between. CDR3: CASSSSHRAGNTEAFF. The CDR3 nucleotides are TGTGCCAGCAGTTCGTCTCACAGGGCCGGGAACACTGAAGCTTTCTTT.

Comment on this clonotype: A clone one base away is much larger, so this may be a read error. The V and J genes are TRBV10-3 and TRBJ2-2; either TRBD1 or TRBD2 may fit D (5 bases each). The CDR3 is 16 residues long. Germline V gene data show CDR1 as ENHRY and CDR2 as SYGVKD. The CDR3 nucleotides are TGTGCCAGCAGTGAGTCGAGGGGTCGGTACACCGGGGAGCTGTTTTTT. This codes for CASSESRGRYTGELFF.

This clonotype was detected many times. This chain links TRBV11-1 with TRBJ2-7; 8 nucleotides match TRBD1. J was trimmed by 2 bases and V by 2 bases; bases with no gene match: 11. The CDR3 covers 17 residues. In germline, CDR1 is SGHAT, CDR2 FQDESV (reference sequence). CDR3: CASSLIPGQALTYEQYF. In nucleotides, the CDR3 is TGTGCCAGCAGCTTAATCCCGGGACAGGCGCTAACCTACGAGCAGTACTTC.

This clonotype has at least ten counts. The rearrangement uses TRBV20-1 and TRBJ1-1, with 8 bases fitting TRBD1. The V segment lost 0 bases and the J segment 10 bases; nucleotides outside the gene matches: 7. Germline lookup yields CDR1 DFQATT and CDR2 SNEGSKA (reference sequence). The CDR3 is made up of 13 amino acids. The CDR3 DNA is TGCAGTGCTAGAGAGGGGACAGGTGATGGAGCTTTCTTT. Its protein product is CSAREGTGDGAFF.

The sample holds many counts of this clonotype. The CDR3 sequence is CASSRGTRGYTF. CDR3 sequence (DNA): TGTGCCAGCAGCCGGGGGACGCGTGGCTACACCTTC. The rearrangement joins TRBV12-3 or TRBV12-4 to TRBJ1-2, with D perhaps TRBD1 (5 bases). The CDR3 has 12 amino acids. The ends were cut back, 6 bases at V and 7 bases at J, with 12 bases in the middle.

V is TRBV20-1 and J is TRBJ1-2; D is perhaps TRBD1 (6 bases). This CDR3 is built from 14 residues. In germline, CDR1 is DFQATT, CDR2 SNEGSKA (reference sequence). Trimming left V 3 bases short and J 8 bases short, with 19 bases between. In nucleotides, the CDR3 is TGCAGTGCTAGGGAGGGGGGGACGGGGCGCGGCTACACCTTC. Its translation is CSAREGGTGRGYTF.

The count of this clonotype is one. This clone may be a read error of a much larger clone one base away. Without the conserved terminal phenylalanine or tryptophan, this CDR3 likely stems from a read error. The chain couples TRBV12-5 to TRBJ2-6; no definite D call. CDR1 is LGHNT, CDR2 FRNRAP, per germline. The CDR3 loop spans 15 amino acids. V was clipped by 2 bases and J by 0 bases, with 5 bases between them. The CDR3 spells CASGLSDSGANVLTL. CDR3 DNA: TGTGCTAGTGGTTTGTCGGACTCTGGGGCCAACGTCCTGACTTTG.

This clonotype was found many times. The J gene is TRBJ1-1, the V gene TRBV27; D is uncertain. CDR1 MNHEY and CDR2 SMNVEV come from the germline V gene (reference sequence). V lost 3 bases and J 5 bases, leaving 13 bases between the germline ends. There are 14 residues in the CDR3. The CDR3 protein is CASSLRSLRTEAFF. DNA for the CDR3: TGTGCCAGCAGTTTGAGAAGTTTGCGGACTGAAGCTTTCTTT.

The sample holds a few counts of this clonotype. V gene TRBV3-1 combines with J gene TRBJ1-5; D remains ambiguous. V was trimmed by 1 base and J by 10 bases, leaving 14 bases between them. The germline CDR1 and CDR2 sequences are LGHDT and YNNKEL (reference sequence). This CDR3 contains 14 residues. In DNA, the CDR3 is TGTGCCAGCAGCCAAGGGAGTCCCAGTGGTCCCCAGCATTTT. Translation: CASSQGSPSGPQHF.

This clonotype was seen many times. The gene calls are TRBV12-3 or TRBV12-4 and TRBJ2-7; 11 nucleotides agree with TRBD2. V was pared by 5 bases and J by 3 bases, with 9 bases of the junction left unmatched. This CDR3 has 16 residues. CDR3 DNA: TGTGCCAGCAGTCAGACTAGCGGGGTGGACTACTACGAGCAGTACTTC. Amino acids: CASSQTSGVDYYEQYF.

The chain joins TRBV9 to TRBJ1-1; the match to TRBD1 covers 10 bases. Per germline, CDR1 SGDLS and CDR2 YYNGEE. This CDR3 is built from 15 residues. With 0 bases clipped from V and 10 bases from J, the junction kept 9 bases outside the gene matches. CDR3 amino acids: CASSVGVRWDRGAFF. For the CDR3, the DNA is TGTGCCAGCAGCGTAGGTGTTAGGTGGGACAGGGGAGCTTTCTTT.

There are many counts of this clonotype. The rearrangement joins TRBV9 to TRBJ2-5; D not resolved. The CDR3 sequence is 15 residues long. CDR1 SGDLS and CDR2 YYNGEE come from the germline V gene. Trimming took off 3 bases at V and 4 bases at J, with 16 bases between the two ends. CDR3 protein: CASSGSSTPLETQYF. The CDR3 nucleotides read TGTGCCAGCAGCGGATCGTCGACCCCGCTAGAGACCCAGTACTTC.

This clonotype was counted at least ten times. J is TRBJ1-2 and V is TRBV12-3 or TRBV12-4, with D possibly being TRBD1 (5 bases). CDR3 length: 15 amino acids. Trimming cost V 2 bases and J 6 bases, with 16 bases left between them. CDR3 nucleotides: TGTGCCAGCAGTTTACGGGACCCCTCAGAGAATGGCTACACCTTC. Translating gives CASSLRDPSENGYTF.

In its sample, this clonotype was seen many times. The genes are TRBV4-1 and TRBJ2-5, with 8 bases identical to TRBD1. Per the germline V gene, CDR1 is MGHRA and CDR2 is YSYEKL. The J segment lost 5 bases and the V segment lost 0 bases, leaving 14 bases of the junction unmatched. This CDR3 region has 18 residues. For the CDR3, the DNA is TGCGCCAGCAGCCAAGAAGCAAGGGACAGGAGGAGGTGGGAGACCCAGTACTTC. Translation: CASSQEARDRRRWETQYF.

Many counts were recorded for this clonotype. The rearrangement links TRBV10-3 to TRBJ2-6; D is ambiguous. The CDR3 runs 15 residues. V lost 2 bases, J lost 2 bases, and 7 bases lay in between. From germline, CDR1 is ENHRY and CDR2 SYGVKD. The DNA for the CDR3 is TGTGCCATCAGTGAGCGCAGGACTGGGGCCAACGTCCTGACTTTC. Its translation is CAISERRTGANVLTF.

The chain joins TRBV6-2 or TRBV6-3 to TRBJ1-1; tentatively, D is TRBD1 (6 bases). Germline lookup yields CDR1 MNHEY and CDR2 SVGEGT. The V and J ends lost 4 bases and 1 base respectively, with 13 bases between them. The CDR3 extends over 15 amino acids. In DNA form, the CDR3 reads TGTGCCAGCAGTTTCCCGAGGGGGGCGAACACTGAAGCTTTCTTT. Its protein product is CASSFPRGANTEAFF.

CDR3 bases: TGCGCCAGCGCTCCAGGGGGCTTGACCGGGGAGCTGTTTTTT. Translation gives CASAPGGLTGELFF. The J gene is TRBJ2-2, the V gene TRBV5-1, with 8 bases fitting TRBD1. The ends lost 7 bases at V and 5 bases at J; junction bases unmatched: 7. The length of the CDR3 is 14 residues. Germline-derived CDR1 and CDR2 are SGHRS and YFSETQ.

This clonotype has only a few counts. V and J are TRBV18 and TRBJ1-5; unclear D gene. V lost 1 base, J lost 4 bases, and 11 bases lay in between. The CDR3 is 15 amino acids. The germline gives CDR1 KGHSH, CDR2 LQKENI. CDR3 in amino acids: CASSPLSGSNQPQHF. The DNA of the CDR3 is TGTGCCAGCTCACCACTTTCTGGGAGTAATCAGCCCCAGCATTTT.

The rearrangement uses TRBV12-3 or TRBV12-4 and TRBJ1-3; 7 nucleotides align to TRBD1. With 9 bases clipped from V and 0 bases from J, the junction kept 8 bases outside the gene matches. There are 15 residues in the CDR3. The CDR3 region is CASRPTGDSGNTIYF. In DNA, the CDR3 is TGTGCCAGTCGACCTACAGGGGACTCTGGAAACACCATATATTTT.

Many counts were recorded for this clonotype. The J gene is TRBJ2-7, the V gene TRBV14, with TRBD1 identical over 8 bases. In germline, CDR1 is SGHDN, CDR2 FVKESK. There are 13 residues in the CDR3. V trimming: 4 bases; J trimming: 11 bases; junction bases outside the gene matches: 10. CDR3 sequence (DNA): TGTGCCAGCAGCCCCCTTAGGGGACAGGAGGAGTACTTC. It codes for CASSPLRGQEEYF. Supplemented by reference TRBV14 and TRBJ2-7, the full variable domain reads EAGVTQFPSHSVIEKGQTVTLRCDPISGHDNLYWYRRVMGKEIKFLLHFVKESKQDESGMPNNRFLAERTGGTYSTLKVQPAELEDSGVYFCASSPLRGQEEYFGPGTRLTVT.

In this sample, this clonotype turned up many times. V usage is TRBV20-1 and J usage is TRBJ2-5; no definite D call. Germline lookup yields CDR1 DFQATT and CDR2 SNEGSKA (reference sequence). The ends were cut back, 6 bases at V and 5 bases at J, with 16 bases in the middle. The CDR3 is made up of 13 amino acids. This CDR3 is CSATDEYLETQYF. For the CDR3, the DNA is TGCAGTGCCACGGACGAGTACCTGGAGACCCAGTACTTC.

CDR3 protein: CASSYSSHYEQYF. In DNA form, the CDR3 reads TGTGCCAGCAGTTACTCATCTCATTACGAGCAGTACTTC. V and J are TRBV6-2 or TRBV6-3 and TRBJ2-7; the D is unclear. V lost 0 bases, J lost 4 bases, and 7 bases lay in between. From germline, CDR1 is MNHEY and CDR2 SVGEGT. The CDR3 spans 13 residues.